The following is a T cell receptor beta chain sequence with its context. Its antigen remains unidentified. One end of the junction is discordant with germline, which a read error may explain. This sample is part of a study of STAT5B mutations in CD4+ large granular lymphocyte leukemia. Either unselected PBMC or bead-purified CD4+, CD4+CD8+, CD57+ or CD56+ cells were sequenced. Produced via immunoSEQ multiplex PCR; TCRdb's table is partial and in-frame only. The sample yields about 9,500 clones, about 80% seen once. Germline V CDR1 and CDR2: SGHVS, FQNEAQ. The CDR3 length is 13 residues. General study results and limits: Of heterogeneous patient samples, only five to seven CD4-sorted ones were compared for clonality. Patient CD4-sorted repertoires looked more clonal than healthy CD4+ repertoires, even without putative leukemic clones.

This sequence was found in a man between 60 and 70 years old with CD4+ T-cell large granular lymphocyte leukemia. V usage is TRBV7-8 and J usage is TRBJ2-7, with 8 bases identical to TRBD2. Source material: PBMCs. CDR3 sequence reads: CASSLAGHYEQYF. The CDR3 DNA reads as TGTGCCAGCAGCCTAGCGGGCCACTACGAGCAGTACTTC.